This T cell receptor beta chain is from a study of T-cell reconstitution after alpha-beta-depleted transplantation in children. With 6 bases removed from V and 2 bases from J, the gap between germline ends came to 13 bases. The CDR3 consists of 14 residues. In germline, CDR1 is SEHNR, CDR2 FQNEAQ (reference sequence). The authors prepared the TCRbeta library with unique molecular identifiers. TCRdb ran MiXCR on the PCR reads and lists one entry per CDR3 protein. The sample yields about 240,000 distinct CDR3 sequences, about 12% seen once. This clonotype was detected ten times or more. The chain has TRBV7-9 and TRBJ2-5, with D possibly being TRBD2 (5 bases). The input for sequencing was PBMCs from the stem cell graft donor, taken from the stem cell graft. The sequence came from a human donor who donated a stem cell graft to a child with acute lymphoblastic leukemia. The CDR3: CASRRGSGQETQYF. For the CDR3, the DNA is TGTGCCAGCAGGAGAGGGAGTGGGCAAGAGACCCAGTACTTC.